The 7 T cell receptor beta chains below all came from one sample that was sequenced in a study of cytomegalovirus exposure and HLA in healthy donors. Use of 60 Vbeta and 13 Jbeta primers characterized the PCR. Measured with immunoSEQ multiplex PCR; TCRdb has only the in-frame clones, and not every one. The profile covers 100,000 or so clones, with about 73% appearing a single time and around 4.6% taken by the ten largest. Source material: PBMCs. The receptor set was obtained from a woman aged 40 to 50 in good health and CMV-seropositive.

This sequence joins TRBV2 and TRBJ1-2; D remains ambiguous. Germline CDR1 reads SNHLY; CDR2 reads FYNNEI. The CDR3 is 10 amino acids. V was shortened by 8 bases and J by 8 bases, with 9 bases between the two germline ends. CDR3 amino acids: CASFRSGYTF. The DNA of the CDR3 is TGTGCCAGCTTTCGGAGCGGCTACACCTTC. Full variable domain (rest looked up from reference TRBV2 and TRBJ1-2): EPEVTQTPSHQVTQMGQEVILRCVPISNHLYFYWYRQILGQKVEFLVSFYNNEISEKSEIFDDQFSVERPDGSNFTLKIRSTKLEDSAMYFCASFRSGYTFGSGTRLTVV.

Sample share makes this clone medium-sized (0.01 to 0.1%). The chain has TRBV6-5 and TRBJ2-1; no definite D call. The CDR3 runs 15 residues. Trimming pared 0 bases from V and 0 bases from J, leaving 6 bases between. CDR1 MNHEY and CDR2 SVGAGI come from the germline V gene. CDR3: CASSYSAGSYNEQFF. The CDR3 region has the DNA TGTGCCAGCAGTTACTCAGCTGGCTCCTACAATGAGCAGTTCTTC.

CDR3 nucleotide sequence: TGTGCCAGCAGTTTATCAGGGGCGAGCTCCTACGAGCAGTACTTC. Translated, it gives CASSLSGASSYEQYF. The V and J genes are TRBV27 and TRBJ2-7; perhaps TRBD1 as D (5 bases). Germline lookup yields CDR1 MNHEY and CDR2 SMNVEV (reference sequence). The V gene lost 0 bases and the J gene lost 0 bases, with 9 bases spanning the gap. The CDR3 extends over 15 amino acids.

This sequence joins TRBV2 and TRBJ1-1; 7 bases align to TRBD1. CDR1 and CDR2 from the germline V gene are SNHLY and FYNNEI. The CDR3 is 13 amino acids. The trim removed 10 bases at V and 0 bases at J, leaving 5 bases unmatched. DNA for the CDR3: TGTGCCACCGGGGACAGCATGAACACTGAAGCTTTCTTT. Translation gives CATGDSMNTEAFF.

V usage is TRBV9 and J usage is TRBJ1-1; D not certain. The germline gives CDR1 SGDLS, CDR2 YYNGEE. The CDR3 loop spans 14 amino acids. The V end was cut by 4 bases, the J end by 1 base, with 11 bases between. CDR3 sequence reads: CASSPTGQNTEAFF. The CDR3 DNA follows: TGTGCCAGCAGCCCAACGGGTCAGAACACTGAAGCTTTCTTT.

This rearrangement joins TRBV5-1 to TRBJ1-3; TRBD1 is a possible D gene (6 bases). CDR1 and CDR2 (germline): SGHRS, YFSETQ. The length of the CDR3 is 15 residues. V lost 3 bases and J lost 0, with 10 bases in between. The DNA of the CDR3 is TGCGCCAGCAGCTCACAGGGAAACTCTGGAAACACCATATATTTT. This translates into CASSSQGNSGNTIYF.

This clone was observed a single time. This chain uses TRBV18 with TRBJ2-1; 10 bases map to TRBD2. CDR3 length: 16 residues. The V segment lost 0 bases and the J segment 9 bases; nucleotides outside the gene matches: 8. CDR1 is KGHSH, CDR2 LQKENI, per germline. This CDR3 is CASSPPSAGGRGEQFF. As DNA, the CDR3 is TGTGCCAGCTCACCACCTTCAGCGGGAGGGCGGGGTGAGCAGTTCTTC.